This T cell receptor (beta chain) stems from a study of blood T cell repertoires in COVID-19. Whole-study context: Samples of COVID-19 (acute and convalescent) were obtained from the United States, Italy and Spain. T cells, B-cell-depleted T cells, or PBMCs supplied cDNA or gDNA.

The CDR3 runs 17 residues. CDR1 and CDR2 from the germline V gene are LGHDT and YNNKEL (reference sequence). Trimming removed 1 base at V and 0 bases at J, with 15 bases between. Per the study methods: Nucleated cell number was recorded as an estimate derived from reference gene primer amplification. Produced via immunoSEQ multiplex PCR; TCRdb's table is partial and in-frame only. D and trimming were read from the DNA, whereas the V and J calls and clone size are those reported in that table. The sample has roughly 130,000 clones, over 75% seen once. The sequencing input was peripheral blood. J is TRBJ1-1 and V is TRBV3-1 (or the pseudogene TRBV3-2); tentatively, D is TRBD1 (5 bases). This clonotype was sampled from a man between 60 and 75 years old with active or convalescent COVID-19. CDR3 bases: TGTGCCAGCAGCCAAGGCGGGGGTCGGGGTATGAACACTGAAGCTTTCTTT. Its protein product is CASSQGGGRGMNTEAFF.